A single T cell receptor (beta chain) is shown here with its context. This sample is part of a study of blood T cell repertoires in COVID-19. Trimming stripped 5 bases from V and 5 bases from J, with 21 bases between. From germline, CDR1 is PRHDT and CDR2 FYEKMQ (reference sequence). This CDR3 comprises 16 residues. Sequencing was performed with immunoSEQ multiplex PCR; in TCRdb, only in-frame clones are kept and a portion is missing. The sample records 220,000 or so clones, 84% being singletons. The source material was peripheral blood. The chain uses TRBV13 and TRBJ1-1; D unresolved. This sequence originates from an older woman who had recovered from COVID-19. The CDR3 loop is CASSHLKGGRFTEAFF. The CDR3 DNA reads as TGTGCCAGCAGCCATCTTAAGGGAGGGCGGTTTACTGAAGCTTTCTTT.